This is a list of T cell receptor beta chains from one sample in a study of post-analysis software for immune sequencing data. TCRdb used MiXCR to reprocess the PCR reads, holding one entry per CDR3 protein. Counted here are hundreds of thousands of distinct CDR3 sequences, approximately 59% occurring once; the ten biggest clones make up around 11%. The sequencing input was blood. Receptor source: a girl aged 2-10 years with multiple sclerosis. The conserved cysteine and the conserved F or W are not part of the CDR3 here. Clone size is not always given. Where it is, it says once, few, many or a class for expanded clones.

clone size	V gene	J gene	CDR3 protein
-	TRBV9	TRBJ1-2	ASSGEEGGYT
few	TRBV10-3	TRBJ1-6	ASGQGGNNSPLH
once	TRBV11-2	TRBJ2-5	ASSWGLAGGQYQETQY
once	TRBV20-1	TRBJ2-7	SARGRAAYEQY
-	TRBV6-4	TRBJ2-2	ASSGGQGDTGELF
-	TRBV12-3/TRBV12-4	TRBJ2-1	ASSFSGLKDEQF
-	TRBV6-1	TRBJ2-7	ASSEETGTPAYEQY
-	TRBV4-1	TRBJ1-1	ASSQVEGNTEAF
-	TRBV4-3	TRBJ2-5	ASSQDGLAGVPSAQY
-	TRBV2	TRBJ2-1	ASSDTPGEQF
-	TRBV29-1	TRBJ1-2	SVYGGDRTYGYT
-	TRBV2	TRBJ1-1	ASSFGGGSDTEAF
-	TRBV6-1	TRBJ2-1	ASRRTQGLAGLNEQF
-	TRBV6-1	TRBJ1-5	ASSDLGSNNQPQH
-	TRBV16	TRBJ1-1	ASSQSGGRVYTEAF
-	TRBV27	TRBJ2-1	ASSAGTAPFYEQF